This T cell receptor (beta chain) was captured by sequencing in a study of shared clonotypes between healthy human individuals. Investigators spread the genomic DNA of each subset evenly over several immunoSEQ plates. Researchers sequenced unsorted PBMC DNA using ten immunoSEQ deep assay plates. In the original workflow: Junction-only immunoSEQ sequences carried no quality scores, so filtering differed. The repertoire was sequenced with immunoSEQ multiplex PCR; TCRdb's copy has only in-frame clones and lacks some. V, J and clone size derive from that table, while D and trimming were established from the DNA sequence. The sample has around 480,000 clones; about 80% are singletons. The length of the CDR3 is 17 residues. With 2 bases removed from V and 0 bases from J, the gap between germline ends came to 13 bases. CDR1 is SGHTA, CDR2 FQGTGA, per germline. Findings and caveats of the study: Read depth was anticipated to influence clonotype sharing among donors.

About this clone itself: Its antigen is as yet unknown.

The source is a woman aged 40 to 50 in good health. Some clones in this sample may be carry-over from other donors' samples. Sample: PBMCs. The chain carries TRBV7-3 and TRBJ1-4; possibly TRBD1 for D (6 bases). CDR3 in DNA: TGTGCCAGCAGCTTAGAGGCCAGGGGATCAACTAATGAAAAACTGTTTTTT. The encoded protein is CASSLEARGSTNEKLFF.